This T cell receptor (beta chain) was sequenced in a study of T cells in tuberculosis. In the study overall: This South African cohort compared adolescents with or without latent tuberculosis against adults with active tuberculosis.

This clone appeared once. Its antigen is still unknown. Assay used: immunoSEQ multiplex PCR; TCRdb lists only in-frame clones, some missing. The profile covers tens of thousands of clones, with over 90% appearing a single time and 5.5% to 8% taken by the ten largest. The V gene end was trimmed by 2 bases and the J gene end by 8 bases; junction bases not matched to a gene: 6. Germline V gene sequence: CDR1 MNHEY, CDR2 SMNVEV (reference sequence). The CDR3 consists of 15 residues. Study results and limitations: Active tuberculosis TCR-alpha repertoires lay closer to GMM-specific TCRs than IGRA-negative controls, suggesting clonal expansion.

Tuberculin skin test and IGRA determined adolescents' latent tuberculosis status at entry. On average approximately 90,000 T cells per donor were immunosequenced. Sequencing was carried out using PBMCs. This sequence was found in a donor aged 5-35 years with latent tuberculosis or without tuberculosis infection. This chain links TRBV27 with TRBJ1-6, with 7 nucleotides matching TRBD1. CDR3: CASSLERGRDSPLHF. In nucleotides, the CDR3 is TGTGCCAGCAGTTTAGAGAGGGGGCGCGATTCACCCCTCCACTTT.